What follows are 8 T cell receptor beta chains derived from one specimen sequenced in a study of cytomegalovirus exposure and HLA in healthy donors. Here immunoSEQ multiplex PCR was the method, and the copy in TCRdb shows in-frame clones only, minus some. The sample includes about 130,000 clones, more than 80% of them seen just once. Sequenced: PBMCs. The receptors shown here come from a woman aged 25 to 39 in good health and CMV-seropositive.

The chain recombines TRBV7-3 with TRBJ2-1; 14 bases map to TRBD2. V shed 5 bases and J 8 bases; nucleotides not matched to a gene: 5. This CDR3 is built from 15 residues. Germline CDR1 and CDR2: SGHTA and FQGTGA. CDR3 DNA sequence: TGTGCCAGCAGCCCGGGACTAGCGGGAGTAGATGAGCAGTTCTTC. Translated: CASSPGLAGVDEQFF.

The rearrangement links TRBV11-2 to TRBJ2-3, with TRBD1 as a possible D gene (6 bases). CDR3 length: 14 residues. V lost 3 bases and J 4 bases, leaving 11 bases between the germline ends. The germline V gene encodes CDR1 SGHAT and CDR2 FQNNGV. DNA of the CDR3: TGTGCCAGCAGCTTCACCCAGGGGTCAGATACGCAGTATTTT. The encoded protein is CASSFTQGSDTQYF.

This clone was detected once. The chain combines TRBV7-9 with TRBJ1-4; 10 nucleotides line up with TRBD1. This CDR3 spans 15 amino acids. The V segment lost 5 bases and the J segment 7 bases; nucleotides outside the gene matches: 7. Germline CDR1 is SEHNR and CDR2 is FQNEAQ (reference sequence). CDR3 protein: CASSQPGQGSEKLFF. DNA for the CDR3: TGTGCCAGCAGCCAACCGGGACAGGGGTCTGAAAAACTGTTTTTT. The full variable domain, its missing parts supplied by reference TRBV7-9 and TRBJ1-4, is DTGVSQNPRHKITKRGQNVTFRCDPISEHNRLYWYRQTLGQGPEFLTYFQNEAQLEKSRLLSDRFSAERPKGSFSTLEIQRTEQGDSAMYLCASSQPGQGSEKLFFGSGTQLSVL.

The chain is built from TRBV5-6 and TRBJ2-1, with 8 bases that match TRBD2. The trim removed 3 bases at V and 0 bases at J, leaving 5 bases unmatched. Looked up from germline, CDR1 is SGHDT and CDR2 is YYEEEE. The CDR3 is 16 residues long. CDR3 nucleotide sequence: TGTGCCAGCAGCTCCCCTAGCGGGCGCTCCTACAATGAGCAGTTCTTC. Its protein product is CASSSPSGRSYNEQFF.

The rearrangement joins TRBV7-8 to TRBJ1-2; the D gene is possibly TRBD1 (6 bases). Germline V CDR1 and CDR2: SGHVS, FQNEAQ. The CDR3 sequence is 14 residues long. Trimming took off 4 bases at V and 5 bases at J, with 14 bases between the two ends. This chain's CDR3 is CASSSRDNFYGYTF. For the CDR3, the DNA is TGTGCCAGCAGCTCCCGGGACAACTTTTATGGCTACACCTTC.

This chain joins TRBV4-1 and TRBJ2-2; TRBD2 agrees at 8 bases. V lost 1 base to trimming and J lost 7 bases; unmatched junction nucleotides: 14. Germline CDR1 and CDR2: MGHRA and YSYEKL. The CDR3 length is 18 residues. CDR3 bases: TGCGCCAGCAGCCAAGTGTATTTACCGGCGGGAGGAGGCGGGGAGCTGTTTTTT. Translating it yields CASSQVYLPAGGGGELFF.

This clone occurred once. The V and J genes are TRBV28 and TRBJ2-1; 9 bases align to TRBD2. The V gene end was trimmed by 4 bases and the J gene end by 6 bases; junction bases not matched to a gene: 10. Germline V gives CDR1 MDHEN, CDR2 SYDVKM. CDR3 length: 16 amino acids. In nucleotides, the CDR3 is TGTGCCAGCAGTTCACATAGCGGGAGAGCACTCAATGAGCAGTTCTTC. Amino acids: CASSSHSGRALNEQFF.

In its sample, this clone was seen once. CDR3 region: CASSPQGNQPQHF. CDR3 DNA sequence: TGTGCCAGCAGTCCCCAGGGTAATCAGCCCCAGCATTTT. The V gene is TRBV25-1, the J gene TRBJ1-5; D is possibly TRBD1 (5 bases). The CDR3 spans 13 residues. Deletions cut 5 bases from V and 4 bases from J, with 9 bases between. From germline, CDR1 is MGHDK and CDR2 SYGVNS.